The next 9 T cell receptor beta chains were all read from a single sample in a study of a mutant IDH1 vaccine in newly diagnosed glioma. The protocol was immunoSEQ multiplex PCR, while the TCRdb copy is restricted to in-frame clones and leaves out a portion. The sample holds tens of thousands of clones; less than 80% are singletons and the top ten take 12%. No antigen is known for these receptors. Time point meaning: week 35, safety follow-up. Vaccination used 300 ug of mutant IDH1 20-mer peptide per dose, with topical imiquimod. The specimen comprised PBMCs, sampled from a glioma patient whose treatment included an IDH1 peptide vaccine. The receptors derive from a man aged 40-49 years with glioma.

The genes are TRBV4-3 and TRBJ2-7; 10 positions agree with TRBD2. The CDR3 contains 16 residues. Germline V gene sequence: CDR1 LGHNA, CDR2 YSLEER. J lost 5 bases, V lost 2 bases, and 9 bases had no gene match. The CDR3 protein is CASSQPWLAGDHEQYV. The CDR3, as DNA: TGCGCCAGCAGCCAACCTTGGCTAGCGGGAGACCACGAGCAGTACGTC.

The CDR3 loop reads CASSSKGGLSYNEQFF. The CDR3 DNA reads TGTGCCAGCAGTAGTAAGGGGGGTTTGTCCTACAATGAGCAGTTCTTC. The chain is built from TRBV5-4 and TRBJ2-1; perhaps D is TRBD1 or TRBD2 (6 bases each). The germline gives CDR1 SGHNT, CDR2 YYREEE (reference sequence). This CDR3 spans 16 amino acids. V was pared by 5 bases and J by 1 base, with 16 bases between.

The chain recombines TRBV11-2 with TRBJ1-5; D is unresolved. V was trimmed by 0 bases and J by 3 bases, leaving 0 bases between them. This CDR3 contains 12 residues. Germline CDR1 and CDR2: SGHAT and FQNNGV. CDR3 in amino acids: CASSLDNQPQHF. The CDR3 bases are TGTGCCAGCAGCTTAGACAATCAGCCCCAGCATTTT.

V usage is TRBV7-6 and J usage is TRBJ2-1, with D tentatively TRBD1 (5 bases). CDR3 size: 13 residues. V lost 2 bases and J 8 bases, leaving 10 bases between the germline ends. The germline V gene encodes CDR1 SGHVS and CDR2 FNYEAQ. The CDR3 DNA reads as TGTGCCAGCAGCTTAAATCAGGGCCATGAGCAGTTCTTC. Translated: CASSLNQGHEQFF. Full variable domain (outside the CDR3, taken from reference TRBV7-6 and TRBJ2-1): GAGVSQSPRYKVTKRGQDVALRCDPISGHVSLYWYRQALGQGPEFLTYFNYEAQQDKSGLPNDRFSAERPEGSISTLTIQRTEQRDSAMYRCASSLNQGHEQFFGPGTRLTVL.

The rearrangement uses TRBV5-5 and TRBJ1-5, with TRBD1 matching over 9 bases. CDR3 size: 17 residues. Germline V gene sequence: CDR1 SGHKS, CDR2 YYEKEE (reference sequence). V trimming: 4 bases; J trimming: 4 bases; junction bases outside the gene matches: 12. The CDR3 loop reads CASSTGTGMGGNQPQHF. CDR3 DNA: TGTGCCAGCAGCACGGGGACAGGGATGGGAGGAAATCAGCCCCAGCATTTT. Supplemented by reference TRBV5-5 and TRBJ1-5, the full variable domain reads DAGVTQSPTHLIKTRGQQVTLRCSPISGHKSVSWYQQVLGQGPQFIFQYYEKEERGRGNFPDRFSARQFPNYSSELNVNALLLGDSALYLCASSTGTGMGGNQPQHFGDGTRLSIL.

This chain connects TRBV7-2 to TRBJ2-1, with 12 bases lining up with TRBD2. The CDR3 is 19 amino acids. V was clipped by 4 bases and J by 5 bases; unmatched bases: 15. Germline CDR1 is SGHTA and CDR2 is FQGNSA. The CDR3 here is CASSSGGRTSGNTHNEQFF. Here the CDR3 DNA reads TGTGCCAGCAGCTCCGGGGGGAGGACTAGCGGGAATACCCACAATGAGCAGTTCTTC.

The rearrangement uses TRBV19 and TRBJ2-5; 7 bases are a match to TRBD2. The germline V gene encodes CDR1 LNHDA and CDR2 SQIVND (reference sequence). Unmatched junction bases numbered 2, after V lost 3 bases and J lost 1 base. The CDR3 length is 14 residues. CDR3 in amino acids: CASSMGGVQETQYF. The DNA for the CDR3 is TGTGCCAGTAGTATGGGAGGGGTCCAAGAGACCCAGTACTTC.

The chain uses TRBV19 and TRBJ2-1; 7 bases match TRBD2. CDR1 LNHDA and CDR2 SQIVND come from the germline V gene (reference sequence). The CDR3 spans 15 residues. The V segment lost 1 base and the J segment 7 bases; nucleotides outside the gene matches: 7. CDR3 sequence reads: CASSIVGGPFNEQFF. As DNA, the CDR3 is TGTGCCAGTAGTATAGTGGGAGGGCCATTTAATGAGCAGTTCTTC.

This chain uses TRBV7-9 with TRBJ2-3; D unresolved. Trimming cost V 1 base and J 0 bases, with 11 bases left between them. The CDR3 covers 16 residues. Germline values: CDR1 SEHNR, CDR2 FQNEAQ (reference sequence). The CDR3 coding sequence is TGTGCCAGCAGCTTAGTGAGTTTGACTAGCACAGATACGCAGTATTTT. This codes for CASSLVSLTSTDTQYF.